Following are 7 T cell receptor beta chains from one sample sequenced in a study of blood T cell repertoires in COVID-19. TCRdb's copy holds only in-frame clones and misses some; the assay was immunoSEQ multiplex PCR. Among 300,000 to 350,000 clones listed, nearly 90% were seen once. The specimen sequenced was PBMCs or T cells enriched from blood (not recorded which). All receptors come from a woman aged 18-30 years with acute COVID-19.

The J gene is TRBJ1-5, the V gene TRBV28; TRBD1 matches 8 bases. The ends lost 5 bases at V and 7 bases at J; junction bases unmatched: 13. The CDR3 loop spans 16 amino acids. Germline loops: CDR1 MDHEN, CDR2 SYDVKM. For the CDR3, the DNA is TGTGCCAGCAGTCCCCCGTCAGGGGGCTCGGGACAGCCCCAGCATTTT. Translated, it gives CASSPPSGGSGQPQHF.

The V call is TRBV19, the J call TRBJ2-4; TRBD2 aligns across 12 bases. V gave up 6 bases and J gave up 0 bases; unmatched junction bases: 12. The CDR3 sequence is 19 residues long. Germline CDR1 is LNHDA and CDR2 is SQIVND (reference sequence). In DNA form, the CDR3 reads TGTGCCAGTAGCCGGGGGACTAGCGGGCTGTACCTAGCCAAAAACATTCAGTACTTC. Translated, it gives CASSRGTSGLYLAKNIQYF.

J is TRBJ2-7 and V is TRBV7-2; 11 bases align to TRBD2. The CDR3 sequence is 17 residues long. J lost 4 bases, V lost 5 bases, and 13 bases had no gene match. Per germline, CDR1 SGHTA and CDR2 FQGNSA. This CDR3 reads CASSLGGGSGRVYEQYF. For the CDR3, the DNA is TGTGCCAGCAGCCTGGGTGGAGGTAGCGGGAGGGTATACGAGCAGTACTTC.

The gene calls are TRBV2 and TRBJ1-5; a weak D match, TRBD1 (6 bases). Trimming removed 6 bases from V and 4 bases from J, with 7 bases in between. The CDR3 loop spans 12 amino acids. CDR1 and CDR2 from the germline V gene are SNHLY and FYNNEI. The CDR3 here is CASRTGNQPQHF. CDR3 in DNA: TGTGCCAGCAGGACAGGTAATCAGCCCCAGCATTTT.

The chain uses TRBV28 and TRBJ2-7; D possibly corresponds to TRBD1 (6 bases). Trimming left V 5 bases short and J 0 bases short, with 11 bases between. CDR3 size: 14 residues. From germline, CDR1 is MDHEN and CDR2 SYDVKM. CDR3 loop: CASSRDTFSYEQYF. In DNA form, the CDR3 reads TGTGCCAGCAGTCGGGACACGTTCTCCTACGAGCAGTACTTC. Filled out from reference TRBV28 and TRBJ2-7, the complete variable domain reads DVKVTQSSRYLVKRTGEKVFLECVQDMDHENMFWYRQDPGLGLRLIYFSYDVKMKEKGDIPEGYSVSREKKERFSLILESASTNQTSMYLCASSRDTFSYEQYFGPGTRLTVT.

The chain carries TRBV7-2 and TRBJ1-3; no firm D call. This CDR3 has 12 residues. Trimming pared 5 bases from V and 8 bases from J, leaving 10 bases between. CDR1 is SGHTA and CDR2 is FQGNSA in the germline V gene. The CDR3 loop reads CASSPPGYTIYF. DNA of the CDR3: TGTGCCAGCAGCCCCCCGGGATACACCATATATTTT.

This clone has just a few counts. This rearrangement joins TRBV20-1 to TRBJ2-7; TRBD1 aligns across 8 bases. The CDR3 is made up of 11 amino acids. J lost 6 bases, V lost 5 bases, and 3 bases had no gene match. In germline, CDR1 is DFQATT, CDR2 SNEGSKA (reference sequence). The CDR3 DNA reads as TGCAGTGCTTCTGACAGGGGCGAGCAGTACTTC. It specifies CSASDRGEQYF.